The 10 T cell receptor beta chains below all came from one sample that was sequenced in a study of human T cells and chemical hapten exposure. The time point is: patch test 1, 2 weeks after DPC sensitization. Treatment here: therapeutic diphenylcyclopropenone sensitization with weekly scalp DPC. TCRdb called the RACE reads again in MiXCR, with one record for every CDR3 protein. The sample carries about 120,000 distinct CDR3 sequences, 12% to 15% recorded once. The sample consisted of whole blood, taken in connection with sensitization to the hapten diphenylcyclopropenone (DPC). The receptors stem from a man younger than 35 with alopecia areata. Some clones in this sample may be carry-over from other donors' samples.

The chain employs TRBV29-1 and TRBJ2-2, with D possibly TRBD1 on 6 matching bases. This CDR3 is 13 amino acids long. Trimming shortened V by 7 bases and J by 6 bases, and 15 bases separated the two germline ends. CDR1 SQVTM and CDR2 ANQGSEA come from the germline V gene. The CDR3 DNA follows: TGCAGCGCTTCCACAGGGTCGCCCGGGGAGCTGTTTTTT. It encodes CSASTGSPGELFF.

This chain links TRBV12-3 or TRBV12-4 with TRBJ1-2; D gene ambiguous. The CDR3 totals 12 residues. Trimming cost V 4 bases and J 4 bases, with 7 bases left between them. CDR3 sequence reads: CASSSTVYGYTF. In DNA, the CDR3 is TGTGCCAGCAGTTCAACGGTCTATGGCTACACCTTC.

This clonotype came up a few times. The V and J genes are TRBV12-3 or TRBV12-4 and TRBJ1-1; D is possibly TRBD1 (5 bases). This CDR3 has 14 amino acids. The V and J ends lost 6 bases and 0 bases respectively, with 11 bases between them. The CDR3 bases are TGTGCCAGCAGCAGACAGTCCATGAACACTGAAGCTTTCTTT. Translated, it gives CASSRQSMNTEAFF.

The genes are TRBV5-1 and TRBJ1-2; TRBD1 is a possible D gene (5 bases). There are 14 residues in the CDR3. Germline CDR1 SGHRS, CDR2 YFSETQ. The V gene lost 0 bases and the J gene lost 13 bases, with 19 bases spanning the gap. In DNA form, the CDR3 reads TGCGCCAGCAGCTTGGAACCGGAGACAGCTCGCTCCACCTTC. This gives the protein CASSLEPETARSTF.

This chain connects TRBV6-5 to TRBJ1-2; TRBD1 matches 9 bases. Germline assignment: CDR1 MNHEY and CDR2 SVGAGI. The CDR3 runs 15 residues. J was trimmed by 7 bases and V by 2 bases; bases with no gene match: 8. CDR3 protein: CASSYGEQGALGYTF. CDR3 nucleotides: TGTGCCAGCAGTTACGGAGAACAGGGGGCGCTTGGCTACACCTTC.

This clonotype appeared a few times. The rearrangement links TRBV7-9 to TRBJ1-1; D is uncertain. This CDR3 has 13 residues. With 5 bases removed from V and 0 bases from J, the gap between germline ends came to 7 bases. Germline values: CDR1 SEHNR, CDR2 FQNEAQ (reference sequence). The CDR3 sequence is CASSRLMNTEAFF. CDR3 DNA sequence: TGTGCCAGCAGCCGACTAATGAACACTGAAGCTTTCTTT.

For the CDR3, the DNA is TGTGCCAGCAGATACGGACTAAGCACAGATACGCAGTATTTT. Translating gives CASRYGLSTDTQYF. The rearrangement uses TRBV5-4 and TRBJ2-3; tentative D call: TRBD2 (6 bases). Trimming took 5 bases from V and 0 from J, leaving 10 bases between them. Germline V CDR1 and CDR2: SGHNT, YYREEE (reference sequence). CDR3 size: 14 residues. The full variable domain, with the rest looked up from reference TRBV5-4 and TRBJ2-3, is ETGVTQSPTHLIKTRGQQVTLRCSSQSGHNTVSWYQQALGQGPQFIFQYYREEENGRGNFPPRFSGLQFPNYSSELNVNALELDDSALYLCASRYGLSTDTQYFGPGTRLTVL.

The rearrangement links TRBV7-9 to TRBJ2-1; D may be TRBD2 (6 bases). This CDR3 has 15 amino acids. V was cut by 5 bases and J by 12 bases, with 23 bases left in between. The germline V gene encodes CDR1 SEHNR and CDR2 FQNEAQ (reference sequence). The CDR3 loop reads CASSPTGGDYNWQFF. Written as DNA, the CDR3 is TGTGCCAGCAGCCCCACTGGCGGGGATTACAATTGGCAGTTCTTC.

This clonotype was counted a few times. The genes are TRBV10-2 and TRBJ2-7, with D perhaps assigned TRBD1 or TRBD2 (5 bases each). CDR3 length: 16 residues. CDR1 and CDR2 (germline): WSHSY, SAAADI. Trimming removed 3 bases at V and 4 bases at J, with 19 bases between. The CDR3, as DNA: TGCGCCAGCAGTGACTTCCTGGACTTTAGGGGTTACGAGCAGTACTTC. This codes for CASSDFLDFRGYEQYF.

This clonotype was detected ten times or more. The rearrangement joins TRBV6-5 to TRBJ2-7, with TRBD2 matching 7 bases. Per the germline V gene, CDR1 is MNHEY and CDR2 is SVGAGI. The CDR3 length is 15 residues. V was clipped by 2 bases and J by 0 bases; unmatched bases: 4. The CDR3 is CASSYGREGSYEQYF. The CDR3 DNA reads TGTGCCAGCAGTTACGGGAGGGAGGGCTCCTACGAGCAGTACTTC.